The TCR beta chain described here comes from a study of CD8+ T cells in alopecia areata. In each case, RNA was isolated and then reverse transcribed into cDNA as the sequencing template. Clones were read by immunoSEQ multiplex PCR, and TCRdb kept only the in-frame ones, dropping some. The sample has roughly 60,000 clones, 44% seen once; the top ten hold 45% to 60%. This clone was picked up a small number of times. This receptor was obtained from a human donor with alopecia areata. Source material: NKG2D-low CD8+ T cells sorted from blood.

The CDR3 protein is CASSVASGSPNEQFF. CDR3 nucleotide sequence: TGTGCCAGCAGCGTAGCAAGCGGGAGTCCAAATGAGCAGTTCTTC. The chain has TRBV9 and TRBJ2-1, with 8 bases fitting TRBD2. The junction had 6 bases not matched to a gene; V was cut back by 0 bases and J by 7 bases. Germline CDR1 reads SGDLS; CDR2 reads YYNGEE. The CDR3 consists of 15 residues.